These T cell receptor beta chains were read from a single sample in a study of cytomegalovirus exposure and HLA in healthy donors. Profiled with immunoSEQ multiplex PCR; TCRdb holds only in-frame clones, not every one. The sample contains 230,000 or so clones, about 90% of which appear only once. Sequencing was carried out using PBMCs. The receptors here all came from a woman between 18 and 30 years old in good health and CMV-seronegative. The conserved cysteine and the conserved F or W are not part of the CDR3 here. Not all rows give a size; the values are once, few, many and, for expanded clones, a class.

clone_size j_call v_call cdr3_aa
. TRBJ2-5 TRBV7-3 ASSFRVGETQY
. TRBJ2-5 TRBV19 ASSTTGTGETQY
. TRBJ2-7 TRBV2 ASSWTSGRAAYEQY
. TRBJ2-1 TRBV11-2 ASSLGGTAYNEQF
. TRBJ2-3 TRBV5-6 ASSRDSPGTQY
. TRBJ2-5 TRBV2 ASSGFGQEETQY
. TRBJ1-4 TRBV5-1 ASSSGEKLF
. TRBJ2-7 TRBV2 ASIGATVYEQY
. TRBJ2-5 TRBV28 ASSNVDRVGWETQY
. TRBJ2-7 TRBV4-1 ASSHPGTAYEQY
. TRBJ2-1 TRBV19 ASSKAGSSYNEQF
. TRBJ1-4 TRBV5-6 ASSLQPGEKLF
. TRBJ2-3 TRBV27 ASSLLAGGLSDTQY
once TRBJ2-3 TRBV30 ACTRGAGKDTQY
. TRBJ2-7 TRBV9 ASSGVGGSHEQY
few TRBJ2-7 TRBV9 ASSVGGGTEQY
. TRBJ2-7 TRBV28 ASRGQDTHPYEQY
. TRBJ2-7 TRBV28 ASCPLAGRYEQY
. TRBJ1-5 TRBV2 ASSEERGQGLGNQPQH
once TRBJ1-2 TRBV28 ASSLPGTGNMLGYT
. TRBJ2-7 TRBV19 ASSSGTGGSYEQY
. TRBJ2-3 TRBV4-1 ASSPSNLRVTQY
. TRBJ2-7 TRBV19 ASSIARTPSYEQY
. TRBJ2-3 TRBV15 ATSRKRTSGSGSTDTQY
. TRBJ2-1 TRBV4-3 ASSQDNGLVSEQF
. TRBJ2-3 TRBV10-3 AISGGGPITSTDTQY
. TRBJ1-5 TRBV7-9 ASSLGTGLQPQH
. TRBJ2-1 TRBV27 ASSLWLAGVPEQF
. TRBJ1-2 TRBV29-1 SVNRDSYGYT
. TRBJ2-7 TRBV7-9 ASSLLGTGGNEQY
. TRBJ2-3 TRBV6-5 ASRGAGERTDTQY
. TRBJ2-1 TRBV19 ASSIVRTSGYNEQF
. TRBJ2-1 TRBV19 ASSPPGANEQF
. TRBJ2-2 TRBV7-6 ASSLEAGEGGELF
once TRBJ2-7 TRBV6-1 ASSDAPATGSYEQY
. TRBJ1-3 TRBV6-6 ASSLKQGTGGNTIY
few TRBJ1-2 TRBV5-1 ASSPGQGSFSYGYT
. TRBJ1-5 TRBV28 ASKGTGDQPQH
. TRBJ2-7 TRBV27 ASSLSGAAYEQY
. TRBJ2-1 TRBV4-2 ASSQVIAYNEQF
once TRBJ1-5 TRBV19 ASSMGRILSNQPQH
. TRBJ2-3 TRBV11-2 ASSLFFSASGSTDTQY
few TRBJ1-2 TRBV2 ASSSTETNYGYT